This T cell receptor beta chain was sequenced during a study of CD8 T cells in Susac syndrome. In regard to this clonotype: The antigen is unknown.

Peripheral blood CD8+ and CD4+ T cells were profiled by TCR beta sequencing. Study observations and caveats: CD4+ repertoires of Susac syndrome patients lacked detectable clonal expansion.

Random hexamers were used to reverse transcribe an amount of about 0.45 to 1 ug RNA. TCRdb re-called the immunoSEQ multiplex PCR reads through MiXCR, storing one row per CDR3 protein. The sample carries about 140,000 distinct CDR3 sequences, approximately 95% recorded once. The CDR3 has 12 amino acids. Germline values: CDR1 SQVTM, CDR2 ANQGSEA. V lost 6 bases and J 4 bases, leaving 12 bases between the germline ends. This sequence joins TRBV29-1 and TRBJ2-5; D is perhaps TRBD1 or TRBD2 (5 bases each). Material: CD4+ T cells from PBMCs. This sequence originates from a human donor with Susac syndrome. CDR3 sequence: CSVSGTPETQYF. CDR3 DNA sequence: TGCAGCGTGTCCGGGACCCCAGAGACCCAGTACTTC.